These 14 T cell receptor delta chains were sequenced from one sample in a study of gamma-delta T cells after stem cell transplantation. TCRdb re-called the RT-PCR reads using CATT. Here the sample spans approximately 2,700 delta-chain clones, roughly 5.4% being singletons. Input material: gamma-delta T cells. These receptors came from a human donor. It is not recorded whose cells these are; they may come from a transplant donor.

This clone rates as large. CDR3 region: CACDTVGVGTDKLIF. As DNA, the CDR3 is TGTGCCTGTGACACCGTGGGAGTGGGGACCGATAAACTCATCTTT. The chain links TRDV2 to TRDJ1, with D tentatively TRDD3 (5 bases). The CDR3 runs 15 residues. Trimming shortened V by 0 bases and J by 2 bases, and 12 bases separated the two germline ends. Germline V gene data show CDR1 as GEAIGNYY and CDR2 as EKD.

The sample holds a few counts of this clone. The TCRdb protein comes from a much larger clone and disagrees with this DNA's translation at residue 6, likely due to a read error; the protein given here is derived from the DNA. The V and J genes are TRDV2 and TRDJ3; the match to TRDD3 covers 9 bases. The CDR3 extends over 21 amino acids. Looked up from germline, CDR1 is GEAIGNYY and CDR2 is EKD. V shed 1 base and J 0 bases; nucleotides not matched to a gene: 12. The CDR3 DNA follows: TGTGCCTGTGACACGTCTACTGGGGGACCTCCACGCTCCTGGGACACCCGACAGATGTTTTTC. This translates into CACDTSTGGPPRSWDTRQMFF.

By sample fraction, this clone is large. The V and J genes are TRDV2 and TRDJ1; 11 bases are shared with TRDD3. V lost 4 bases to trimming and J lost 3 bases; unmatched junction nucleotides: 9. Per germline, CDR1 GEAIGNYY and CDR2 EKD. The CDR3 totals 16 residues. The CDR3 region is CACDTVGDTRPDKLIF. The CDR3 DNA is TGTGCCTGTGATACTGTGGGGGATACGCGGCCCGATAAACTCATCTTT.

Only a few counts were recorded for this clone. This could be a read error, since a much larger clone is one nucleotide away. The chain combines TRDV2 with TRDJ1; 9 nucleotides align to TRDD3. The CDR3 runs 19 residues. In germline, CDR1 is GEAIGNYY, CDR2 EKD. The V segment lost 2 bases and the J segment 0 bases; nucleotides outside the gene matches: 15. CDR3 amino acids: CACDRILQGDTPYTDKLIF. CDR3 DNA sequence: TGTGCCTGTGACAGGATCTTACAGGGGGATACCCCTTACACCGATAAACTCATCTTT.

This clone is judged large (0.1 to 1%). This same CDR3 is encoded by further DNA sequences in the sample. J is TRDJ1 and V is TRDV2; 10 bases fit TRDD3. CDR3 length: 17 residues. CDR1 is GEAIGNYY and CDR2 is EKD in the germline V gene. With 0 bases clipped from V and 0 bases from J, the junction kept 6 bases outside the gene matches. In DNA form, the CDR3 reads TGTGCCTGTGACACCGTACTAACTGGGGGATACACCGATAAACTCATCTTT. Translating gives CACDTVLTGGYTDKLIF.

This clone was found a few times. For this DNA, TCRdb reports the protein of a much larger clone, which diverges at residue 7, most likely from a read error; the protein presented here is translated directly from the DNA. The CDR3 DNA reads TGTGCCTGTGACGCCTTGGTCTTCGCCACTGAGAGCGATAAACTCATCTTT. Amino acid sequence: CACDALVFATESDKLIF. V usage is TRDV2 and J usage is TRDJ1; D remains unclear. Per germline, CDR1 GEAIGNYY and CDR2 EKD. This CDR3 region has 17 residues. The V end was cut by 3 bases, the J end by 4 bases, with 23 bases between.

As regards this clone: The likely explanation is a read error, given a far larger clone one base away. V and J are TRDV2 and TRDJ1; D is ambiguous. V was pared by 0 bases and J by 0 bases, with 10 bases between. The CDR3 consists of 15 residues. Looked up from germline, CDR1 is GEAIGNYY and CDR2 is EKD. CDR3 DNA: TGTGCCTGTGACACCGCAGGGGCTAACACCGATAAACTCATCTTT. This encodes CACDTAGANTDKLIF.

About this clone: The protein that TCRdb holds for this DNA derives from a much larger clone and differs from the translated DNA at residue 8, which likely indicates a read error; the protein shown here is translated from the DNA. The chain employs TRDV2 and TRDJ1; TRDD3 agrees at 8 bases. The CDR3 consists of 19 residues. V was clipped by 0 bases and J by 2 bases; unmatched bases: 16. CDR1 and CDR2 from the germline V gene are GEAIGNYY and EKD. The CDR3 bases are TGTGCCTGTGACACCGTCCGTGAGGGATACGCCATCCAGACCGATAAACTCATCTTT. This encodes CACDTVREGYAIQTDKLIF.

As to this clone: A read error is likely here: a far larger clone is one base away. Other DNA sequences of this sample code for an identical CDR3. CDR3 DNA sequence: TGTGCCTGTGACATACTGCTGGGGGAGAGCTCCTGGGACACCCGACAGATGTTTTTC. It codes for CACDILLGESSWDTRQMFF. The chain links TRDV2 to TRDJ3; 8 bases fit TRDD3. In germline, CDR1 is GEAIGNYY, CDR2 EKD. There are 19 residues in the CDR3. Trimming removed 2 bases from V and 0 bases from J; junction bases left unmatched: 8.

About this clone itself: It may be a read error: a sequence one base away is much more abundant. The chain employs TRDV2 and TRDJ1, with TRDD3 matching over 10 bases. Germline trimming cut 6 bases from V and 2 bases from J; bases unmatched to any gene: 8. CDR1 and CDR2 (germline): GEAIGNYY, EKD. CDR3 size: 15 residues. The chain's CDR3 is CACNPLLGDTDKLIF. The CDR3 region has the DNA TGTGCCTGTAATCCTTTACTGGGGGATACCGATAAACTCATCTTT.

This clone was seen more than once but under ten times. A far larger clone is only one base removed, so a read error is likely. The same CDR3 arises from other DNA sequences in this sample as well. This CDR3 is CACDTVGLGDTVTDKLIF. CDR3 bases: TGTGCCTGTGACACCGTGGGACTGGGAGATACAGTCACCGATAAACTCATCTTT. This rearrangement joins TRDV2 to TRDJ1, with a weak D call TRDD3 (6 bases). The CDR3 contains 18 residues. With 0 bases removed from V and 1 base from J, the gap between germline ends came to 20 bases. Germline-derived CDR1 and CDR2 are GEAIGNYY and EKD.

This clone was recorded a few times. The protein TCRdb lists belongs to a much larger clone and differs from this DNA's translation at residue 13, which points to a read error; the protein shown is made from the DNA. The chain couples TRDV2 to TRDJ1; tentatively, D is TRDD3 (5 bases). The CDR3 covers 19 residues. Germline lookup yields CDR1 GEAIGNYY and CDR2 EKD. V was cut by 0 bases and J by 1 base, with 23 bases left in between. CDR3 sequence reads: CACDTARGWDSLGTDKLIF. CDR3 nucleotide sequence: TGTGCCTGTGACACCGCGCGGGGGTGGGACTCGTTGGGCACCGATAAACTCATCTTT.

In its sample, this clone ranks as medium-sized (0.01 to 0.1%). A clone one base away is much larger, so this may be a read error. The V and J genes are TRDV2 and TRDJ1; TRDD3 agrees at 13 bases. The CDR3 sequence is 20 residues long. Looked up from germline, CDR1 is GEAIGNYY and CDR2 is EKD. The CDR3 reads CACDPVLGDTEGKYTNKLIF. The CDR3 DNA follows: TGTGCCTGTGATCCCGTACTGGGGGATACGGAAGGGAAGTACACCAATAAACTCATCTTT.

This rearrangement joins TRDV2 to TRDJ1; TRDD3 agrees at 13 bases. This CDR3 comprises 20 residues. Germline assignment: CDR1 GEAIGNYY and CDR2 EKD. With 4 bases clipped from V and 4 bases from J, the junction kept 20 bases outside the gene matches. CDR3 residues: CACEKLGDTRKAHNDDKLIF. The CDR3 bases are TGTGCCTGTGAAAAACTGGGGGATACGCGTAAGGCCCACAATGACGATAAACTCATCTTT.